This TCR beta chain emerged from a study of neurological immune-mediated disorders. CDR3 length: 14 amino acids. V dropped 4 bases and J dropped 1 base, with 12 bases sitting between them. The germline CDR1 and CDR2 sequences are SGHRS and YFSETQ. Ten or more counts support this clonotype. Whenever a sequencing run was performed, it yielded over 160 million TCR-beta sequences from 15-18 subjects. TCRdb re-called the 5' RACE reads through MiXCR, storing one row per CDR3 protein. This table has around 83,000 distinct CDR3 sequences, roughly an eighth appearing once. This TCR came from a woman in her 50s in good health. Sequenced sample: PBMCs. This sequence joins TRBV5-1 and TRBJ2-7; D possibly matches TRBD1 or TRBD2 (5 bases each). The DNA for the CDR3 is TGCGCCAGCAGCGTCCGGGACGGTTCCTACGAGCAGTACTTC. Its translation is CASSVRDGSYEQYF.